This TCR beta chain is drawn from a study of shared clonotypes between healthy human individuals. Unsorted PBMC contributed 250 to 300 ng DNA, about 30,000 T cell genomes, to each replicate PCR. Using immunoSEQ multiplex PCR, the repertoire was profiled, and TCRdb retains in-frame clones only, with some absent. Here the sample spans about 530,000 clones, almost 80% being singletons. Donors comprised healthy HIV-negative adults lacking recent acute infections or vaccinations. Comment on this clone: Its cognate antigen is unknown. This same CDR3 is encoded by further DNA sequences in the sample.

V was trimmed by 3 bases and J by 2 bases, leaving 14 bases between them. From germline, CDR1 is SGHRS and CDR2 YFSETQ. The CDR3 sequence is 16 residues long. General study points: Sequencing depth was predicted to influence how clonotypes are shared among donors.

The sample comprised PBMCs. This TCR was sampled from a woman in her thirties or forties in good health. Some clones in this sample may be carry-over from other donors' samples. This chain joins TRBV5-1 and TRBJ2-2, with D possibly being TRBD1 (6 bases). CDR3 loop: CASSSTGTTNTGELFF. The CDR3 DNA follows: TGCGCCAGCAGCTCAACCGGGACAACAAACACCGGGGAGCTGTTTTTT. The full variable domain, in which reference TRBV5-1 and TRBJ2-2 provide the parts outside the CDR3, is KAGVTQTPRYLIKTRGQQVTLSCSPISGHRSVSWYQQTPGQGLQFLFEYFSETQRNKGNFPGRFSGRQFSNSRSEMNVSTLELGDSALYLCASSSTGTTNTGELFFGEGSRLTVL.